These 10 T cell receptor beta chains came from one sample sequenced in a study of control samples from healthy donors and cancer patients. Data came from immunoSEQ multiplex PCR; TCRdb stores just in-frame clones and leaves some out. The repertoire holds tens of thousands of clones, roughly 87% seen once, with approximately 3.6% in the top ten. Sequenced material: blood. The receptors stem from a woman between 50 and 59 years old in good health.

V usage is TRBV6-2 or TRBV6-3 and J usage is TRBJ2-7; 8 bases are a match to TRBD1. V shed 6 bases and J 8 bases; nucleotides not matched to a gene: 6. The CDR3 is 12 residues long. Per the germline V gene, CDR1 is MNHEY and CDR2 is SVGEGT. CDR3 amino acids: CASSPGQGKQYF. The CDR3 DNA sequence: TGTGCCAGCAGCCCAGGACAGGGCAAGCAGTACTTC.

Only one count was recorded for this clone. This sequence joins TRBV28 and TRBJ2-5; 10 bases are shared with TRBD2. Germline CDR1 reads MDHEN; CDR2 reads SYDVKM. After removal of 2 bases from V and 5 bases from J, the junction contained 8 bases not matched to a gene. The CDR3 spans 16 residues. CDR3 in DNA: TGTGCCAGCAGTTTAGGTAGCGGGAGGAAGGAGGAGACCCAGTACTTC. Translated: CASSLGSGRKEETQYF. Full variable domain (missing parts from reference TRBV28 and TRBJ2-5): DVKVTQSSRYLVKRTGEKVFLECVQDMDHENMFWYRQDPGLGLRLIYFSYDVKMKEKGDIPEGYSVSREKKERFSLILESASTNQTSMYLCASSLGSGRKEETQYFGPGTRLLVL.

The rearrangement links TRBV2 to TRBJ1-6; 7 positions match TRBD1. This CDR3 has 17 amino acids. V lost 6 bases and J lost 10; bases outside the gene matches: 18. Germline CDR1 reads SNHLY; CDR2 reads FYNNEI. CDR3 amino acids: CASRVGATGKFRSPLHF. The DNA of the CDR3 is TGTGCCAGCAGAGTCGGCGCGACAGGGAAGTTCAGGTCACCCCTCCACTTT. Drawing the rest from reference TRBV2 and TRBJ1-6, the complete variable domain is EPEVTQTPSHQVTQMGQEVILRCVPISNHLYFYWYRQILGQKVEFLVSFYNNEISEKSEIFDDQFSVERPDGSNFTLKIRSTKLEDSAMYFCASRVGATGKFRSPLHFGNGTRLTVT.

The V and J genes are TRBV5-1 and TRBJ1-4; D remains ambiguous. From germline, CDR1 is SGHRS and CDR2 YFSETQ. V lost 0 bases, J lost 0 bases, and 9 bases lay in between. There are 16 residues in the CDR3. CDR3 in amino acids: CASSLGGPTTNEKLFF. The CDR3 DNA is TGCGCCAGCAGCTTGGGAGGGCCCACAACTAATGAAAAACTGTTTTTT. Looking up the rest from reference TRBV5-1 and TRBJ1-4 gives the full variable domain: KAGVTQTPRYLIKTRGQQVTLSCSPISGHRSVSWYQQTPGQGLQFLFEYFSETQRNKGNFPGRFSGRQFSNSRSEMNVSTLELGDSALYLCASSLGGPTTNEKLFFGSGTQLSVL.

The V and J genes are TRBV15 and TRBJ1-5; D gene ambiguous. CDR3 length: 13 amino acids. Trimming removed 0 bases at V and 11 bases at J, with 11 bases between. In germline, CDR1 is LNHNV, CDR2 YYDKDF (reference sequence). The CDR3 is CATSRDPSKTQHF. The DNA of the CDR3 is TGTGCCACCAGCAGAGATCCCTCCAAGACCCAGCATTTT. Filled out from reference TRBV15 and TRBJ1-5, the complete variable domain reads DAMVIQNPRYQVTQFGKPVTLSCSQTLNHNVMYWYQQKSSQAPKLLFHYYDKDFNNEADTPDNFQSRRPNTSFCFLDIRSPGLGDTAMYLCATSRDPSKTQHFGDGTRLSIL.

This clone was detected only once. The gene calls are TRBV7-2 and TRBJ2-7, with D uncertain. Trimming stripped 1 base from V and 3 bases from J, with 10 bases between. The CDR3 is 14 amino acids. Germline CDR1 is SGHTA and CDR2 is FQGNSA. This CDR3 is CASSLGPGIYEQYF. The CDR3 nucleotides read TGTGCCAGCAGCTTAGGTCCAGGAATCTACGAGCAGTACTTC.

The V and J genes are TRBV5-1 and TRBJ1-2, with D maybe TRBD1 (6 bases). Germline values: CDR1 SGHRS, CDR2 YFSETQ. CDR3 length: 14 amino acids. Trimming pared 5 bases from V and 3 bases from J, leaving 14 bases between. CDR3 protein: CASRVGGGDYGYTF. The CDR3 coding sequence is TGCGCCAGCAGGGTAGGGGGAGGTGACTATGGCTACACCTTC.

This chain uses TRBV6-5 with TRBJ1-4; D unclear. The CDR3 runs to 13 residues. Germline V gene lookup returns CDR1 MNHEY and CDR2 SVGAGI. Trimming stripped 4 bases from V and 7 bases from J, with 10 bases between. The CDR3 DNA is TGTGCCAGCAGTTCCTCAGGCTTTGAAAAACTGTTTTTT. Protein sequence: CASSSSGFEKLFF.

The genes are TRBV5-1 and TRBJ2-6; perhaps TRBD1 as D (6 bases). The V and J ends lost 0 bases and 3 bases respectively, with 13 bases between them. Germline V gene data show CDR1 as SGHRS and CDR2 as YFSETQ. The CDR3 runs to 17 residues. CDR3 sequence reads: CASSLVGRGFGANVLTF. The DNA for the CDR3 is TGCGCCAGCAGCTTGGTGGGCAGGGGCTTTGGGGCCAACGTCCTGACTTTC.

The chain links TRBV27 to TRBJ1-6, with TRBD1 matching over 12 bases. The CDR3 has 18 amino acids. From germline, CDR1 is MNHEY and CDR2 SMNVEV (reference sequence). The V gene end was trimmed by 5 bases and the J gene end by 0 bases; junction bases not matched to a gene: 5. The CDR3 is CASSPGQGAISYNSPLHF. In DNA form, the CDR3 reads TGTGCCAGCAGTCCGGGACAGGGGGCGATCTCCTATAATTCACCCCTCCACTTT.